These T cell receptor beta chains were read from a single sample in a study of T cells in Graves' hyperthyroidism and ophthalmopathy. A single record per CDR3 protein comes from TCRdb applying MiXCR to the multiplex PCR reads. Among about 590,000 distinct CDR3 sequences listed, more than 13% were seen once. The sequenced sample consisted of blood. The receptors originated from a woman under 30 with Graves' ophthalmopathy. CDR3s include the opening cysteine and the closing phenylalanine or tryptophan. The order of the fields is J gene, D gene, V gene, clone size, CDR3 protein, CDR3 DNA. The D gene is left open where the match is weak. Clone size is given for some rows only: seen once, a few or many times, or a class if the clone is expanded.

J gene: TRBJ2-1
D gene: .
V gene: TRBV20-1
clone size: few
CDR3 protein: CSVAGVTYNEQFF
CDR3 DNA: TGCAGTGTGGCGGGCGTGACCTACAATGAGCAGTTCTTC

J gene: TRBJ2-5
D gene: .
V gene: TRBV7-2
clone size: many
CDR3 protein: CASSSNRLVQETQYF
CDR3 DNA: TGTGCCAGCAGCTCCAACAGACTAGTTCAAGAGACCCAGTACTTC

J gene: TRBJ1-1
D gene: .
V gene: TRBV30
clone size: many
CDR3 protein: CAWSVLGDTEAFF
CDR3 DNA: TGTGCCTGGAGTGTACTAGGTGACACTGAAGCTTTCTTT

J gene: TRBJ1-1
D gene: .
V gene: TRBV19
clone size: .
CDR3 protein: CASSRRGGPNTEAFF
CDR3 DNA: TGTGCCAGTAGTAGGAGAGGGGGGCCCAACACTGAAGCTTTCTTT

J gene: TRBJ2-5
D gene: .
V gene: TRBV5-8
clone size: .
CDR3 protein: CASSLGRGPGTQYF
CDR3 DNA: TGTGCCAGCAGCTTGGGCAGGGGCCCAGGTACCCAGTACTTC

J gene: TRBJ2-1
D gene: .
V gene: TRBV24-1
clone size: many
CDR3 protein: CATSDLMQGNYNEQFF
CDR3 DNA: TGTGCCACCAGTGATTTGATGCAGGGAAACTACAATGAGCAGTTCTTC

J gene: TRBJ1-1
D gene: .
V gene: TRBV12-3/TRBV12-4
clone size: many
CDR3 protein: CASSTTFKPTVEAFF
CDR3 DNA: TGTGCCAGCAGTACCACCTTTAAGCCAACTGTTGAAGCTTTCTTT

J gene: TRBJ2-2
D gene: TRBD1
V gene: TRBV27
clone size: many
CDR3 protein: CASSWGQGNTGELFF
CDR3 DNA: TGTGCCAGCAGTTGGGGACAGGGAAACACCGGGGAGCTGTTTTTT

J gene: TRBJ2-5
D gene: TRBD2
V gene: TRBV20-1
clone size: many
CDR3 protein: CSVKGTSGILLQETQYF
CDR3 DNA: TGCAGTGTCAAGGGGACTAGCGGGATCCTACTACAAGAGACCCAGTACTTC

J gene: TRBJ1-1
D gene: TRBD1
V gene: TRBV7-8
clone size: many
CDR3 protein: CASSLGQGPSEAFF
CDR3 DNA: TGTGCCAGCAGCTTAGGACAGGGGCCCAGTGAAGCTTTCTTT

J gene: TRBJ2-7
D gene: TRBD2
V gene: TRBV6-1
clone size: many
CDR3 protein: CASSEFLSGALAGSYEQCF
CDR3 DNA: TGTGCCAGCAGTGAATTTCTGAGTGGGGCGCTAGCGGGTTCCTACGAGCAGTGCTTC

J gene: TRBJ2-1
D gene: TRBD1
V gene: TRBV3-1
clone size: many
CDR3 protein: CASSQDIGTAYNEQFF
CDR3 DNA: TGTGCCAGCAGCCAAGATATCGGGACAGCCTACAATGAGCAGTTCTTC

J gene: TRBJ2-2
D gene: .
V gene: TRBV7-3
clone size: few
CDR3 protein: CASSLKERTPGWELFF
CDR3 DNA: TGTGCCAGCAGCTTAAAGGAGCGGACGCCAGGCTGGGAGCTGTTTTTT

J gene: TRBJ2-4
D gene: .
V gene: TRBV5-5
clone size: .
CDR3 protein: CASSFPPDGRIQYF
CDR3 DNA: TGTGCCAGCAGCTTCCCGCCGGACGGGCGCATTCAGTACTTC

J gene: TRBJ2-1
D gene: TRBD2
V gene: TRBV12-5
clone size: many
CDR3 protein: CASGFSGSLEQFF
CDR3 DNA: TGTGCTAGTGGTTTTAGCGGGAGTCTTGAGCAGTTCTTC

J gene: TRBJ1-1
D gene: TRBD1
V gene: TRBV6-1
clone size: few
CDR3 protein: CASQQGRSEEAFF
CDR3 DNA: TGTGCCAGCCAACAGGGGCGGTCCGAGGAAGCTTTCTTT

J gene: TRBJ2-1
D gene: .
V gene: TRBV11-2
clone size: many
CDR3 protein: CASSPIAEYNEQFF
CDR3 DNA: TGTGCCAGCAGCCCAATAGCGGAGTACAATGAGCAGTTCTTC

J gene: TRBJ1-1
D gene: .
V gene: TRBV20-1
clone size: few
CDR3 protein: CSANDALNTEAFF
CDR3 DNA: TGCAGTGCTAATGATGCACTGAACACTGAAGCTTTCTTT

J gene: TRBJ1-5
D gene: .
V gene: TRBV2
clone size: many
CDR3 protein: CASSELDSNQPQHF
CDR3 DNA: TGTGCCAGCAGTGAACTGGATAGCAATCAGCCCCAGCATTTT

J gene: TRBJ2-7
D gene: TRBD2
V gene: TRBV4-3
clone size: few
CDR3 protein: CASSQETSLSSGRFYEQYF
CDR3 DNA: TGCGCCAGCAGCCAAGAAACGAGTTTATCGAGCGGGAGGTTTTACGAGCAGTACTTC

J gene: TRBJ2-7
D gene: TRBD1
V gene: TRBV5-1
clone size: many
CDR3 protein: CASSFGDRGPYEQYF
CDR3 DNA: TGCGCCAGCAGCTTCGGGGACAGAGGACCCTACGAGCAGTACTTC

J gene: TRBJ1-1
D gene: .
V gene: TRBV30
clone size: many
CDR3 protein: CAWEEVNTEAFF
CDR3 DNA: TGTGCCTGGGAGGAGGTTAACACTGAAGCTTTCTTT

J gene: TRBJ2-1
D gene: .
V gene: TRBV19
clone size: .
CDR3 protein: CASSAGLSLSSYNEQFF
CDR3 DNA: TGTGCCAGTAGTGCAGGACTCTCCTTAAGCTCCTACAATGAGCAGTTCTTC

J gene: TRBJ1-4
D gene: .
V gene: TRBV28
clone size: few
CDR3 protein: CASSLIWGLKREKLFF
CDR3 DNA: TGTGCCAGCAGTCTTATATGGGGACTTAAGCGGGAAAAACTGTTTTTT

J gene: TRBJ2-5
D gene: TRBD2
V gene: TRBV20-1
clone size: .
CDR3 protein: CSATPGGMRQETQYF
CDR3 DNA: TGCAGTGCTACCCCCGGGGGGATGAGGCAAGAGACCCAGTACTTC

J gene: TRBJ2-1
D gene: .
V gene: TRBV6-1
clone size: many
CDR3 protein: CASSHPRAAGTSSYNEQFF
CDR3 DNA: TGTGCCAGCAGCCACCCCCGGGCGGCTGGGACCTCCTCCTACAATGAGCAGTTCTTC

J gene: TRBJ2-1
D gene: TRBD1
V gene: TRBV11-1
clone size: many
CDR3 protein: CASSLVTGTAYNEQFF
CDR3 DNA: TGTGCCAGCAGCTTGGTGACCGGGACAGCTTACAATGAGCAGTTCTTC

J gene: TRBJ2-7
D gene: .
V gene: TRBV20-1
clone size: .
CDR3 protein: CSAYRDAAYEQYF
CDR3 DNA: TGCAGTGCTTACCGGGACGCTGCCTACGAGCAGTACTTC

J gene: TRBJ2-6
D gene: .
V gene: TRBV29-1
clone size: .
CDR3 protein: CSVEEAGANVLTF
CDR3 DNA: TGCAGCGTTGAAGAGGCTGGGGCCAACGTCCTGACTTTC

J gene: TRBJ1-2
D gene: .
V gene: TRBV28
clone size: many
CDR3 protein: CASSQTGYDGYTF
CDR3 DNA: TGTGCCAGCAGTCAGACGGGGTACGATGGCTACACCTTC

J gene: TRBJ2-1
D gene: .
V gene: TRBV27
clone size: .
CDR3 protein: CASSLNMRDEQFF
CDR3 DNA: TGTGCCAGCAGTTTAAATATGAGGGATGAGCAGTTCTTC

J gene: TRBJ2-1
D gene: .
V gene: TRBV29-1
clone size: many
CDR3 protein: CSVEARVSVNEQFF
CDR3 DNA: TGCAGCGTTGAAGCGAGGGTTTCCGTCAATGAGCAGTTCTTC

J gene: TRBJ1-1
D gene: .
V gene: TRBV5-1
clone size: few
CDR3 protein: CASSLVGPHTEAFF
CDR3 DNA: TGCGCCAGCAGCTTGGTTGGCCCCCACACTGAAGCTTTCTTT

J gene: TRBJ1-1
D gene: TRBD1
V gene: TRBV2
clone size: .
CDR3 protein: CASRRGQGEAMNTEAFF
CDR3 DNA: TGTGCCAGCAGGAGAGGACAGGGGGAGGCGATGAACACTGAAGCTTTCTTT

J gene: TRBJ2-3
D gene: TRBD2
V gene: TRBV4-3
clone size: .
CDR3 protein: CASSQDWLAGGRHTQYF
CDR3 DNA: TGCGCCAGCAGCCAAGATTGGCTAGCGGGAGGGCGCCATACGCAGTATTTT

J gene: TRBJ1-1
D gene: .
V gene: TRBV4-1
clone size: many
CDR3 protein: CASSQKQGRFTEAFF
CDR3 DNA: TGCGCCAGCAGCCAAAAACAGGGAAGGTTTACTGAAGCTTTCTTT

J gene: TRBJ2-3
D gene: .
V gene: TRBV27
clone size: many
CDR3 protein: CASSWGSRRGSTDTQYF
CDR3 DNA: TGTGCCAGCAGTTGGGGGTCGAGGAGAGGGAGCACAGATACGCAGTATTTT

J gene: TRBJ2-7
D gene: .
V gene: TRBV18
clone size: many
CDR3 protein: CASSPQDKGDYEQYF
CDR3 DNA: TGTGCCAGCTCACCACAGGACAAAGGCGACTACGAGCAGTACTTC

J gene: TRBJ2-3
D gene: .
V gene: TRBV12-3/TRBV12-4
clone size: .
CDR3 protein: CASSRQEPSTDTQYF
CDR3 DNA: TGTGCCAGCAGCCGGCAGGAGCCGAGCACAGATACGCAGTATTTT

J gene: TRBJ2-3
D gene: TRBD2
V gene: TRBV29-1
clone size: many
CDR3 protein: CSVVPTSASTDTQYF
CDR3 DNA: TGCAGCGTTGTCCCGACTAGCGCAAGCACAGATACGCAGTATTTT

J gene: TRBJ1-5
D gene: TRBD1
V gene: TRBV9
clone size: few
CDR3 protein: CASSASSGTESNQPQHF
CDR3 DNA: TGTGCCAGCAGCGCCAGCTCCGGGACAGAAAGCAATCAGCCCCAGCATTTT

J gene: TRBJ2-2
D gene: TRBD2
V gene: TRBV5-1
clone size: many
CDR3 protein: CASSLVGTSKDTGELFF
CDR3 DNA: TGCGCCAGCAGCTTGGTCGGGACTAGTAAGGACACCGGGGAGCTGTTTTTT

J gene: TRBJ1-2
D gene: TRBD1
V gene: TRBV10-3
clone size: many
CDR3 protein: CAISAGQGARDYGYTF
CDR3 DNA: TGTGCCATCAGTGCGGGACAGGGGGCGAGGGACTATGGCTACACCTTC

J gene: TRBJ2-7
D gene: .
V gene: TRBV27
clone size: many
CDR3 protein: CASSFLAGSYEQYF
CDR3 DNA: TGTGCCAGCAGTTTTCTTGCGGGTTCCTACGAGCAGTACTTC

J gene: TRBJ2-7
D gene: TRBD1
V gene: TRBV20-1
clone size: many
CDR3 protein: CSAGAGGTYEQYF
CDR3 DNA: TGCAGTGCTGGGGCAGGGGGCACCTACGAGCAGTACTTC